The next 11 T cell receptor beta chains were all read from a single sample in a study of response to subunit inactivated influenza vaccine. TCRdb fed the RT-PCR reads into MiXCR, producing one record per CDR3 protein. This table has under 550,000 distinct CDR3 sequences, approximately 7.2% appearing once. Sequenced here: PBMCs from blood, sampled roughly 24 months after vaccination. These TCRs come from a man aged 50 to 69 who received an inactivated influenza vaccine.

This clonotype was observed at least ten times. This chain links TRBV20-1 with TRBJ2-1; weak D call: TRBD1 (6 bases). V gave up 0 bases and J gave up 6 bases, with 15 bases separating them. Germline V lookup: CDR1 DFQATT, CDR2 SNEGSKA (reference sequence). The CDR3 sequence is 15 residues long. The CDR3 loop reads CSARDRGRGANEQFF. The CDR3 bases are TGCAGTGCTAGAGATCGAGGCAGGGGAGCCAATGAGCAGTTCTTC.

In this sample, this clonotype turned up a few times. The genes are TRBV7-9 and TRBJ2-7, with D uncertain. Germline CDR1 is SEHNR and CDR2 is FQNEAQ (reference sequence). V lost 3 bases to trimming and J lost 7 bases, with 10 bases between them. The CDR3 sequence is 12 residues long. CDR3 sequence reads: CASSFAVGEQYF. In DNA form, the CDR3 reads TGTGCCAGCAGCTTTGCCGTGGGGGAGCAGTACTTC. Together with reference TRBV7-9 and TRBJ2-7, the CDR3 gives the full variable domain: DTGVSQNPRHKITKRGQNVTFRCDPISEHNRLYWYRQTLGQGPEFLTYFQNEAQLEKSRLLSDRFSAERPKGSFSTLEIQRTEQGDSAMYLCASSFAVGEQYFGPGTRLTVT.

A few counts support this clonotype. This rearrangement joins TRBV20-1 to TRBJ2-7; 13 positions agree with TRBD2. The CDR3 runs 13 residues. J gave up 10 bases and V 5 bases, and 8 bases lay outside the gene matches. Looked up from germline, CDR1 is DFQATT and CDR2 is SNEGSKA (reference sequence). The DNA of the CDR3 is TGCAGTGCTCCGGGACTAGCGGGGAACAACCAGTACTTC. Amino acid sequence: CSAPGLAGNNQYF.

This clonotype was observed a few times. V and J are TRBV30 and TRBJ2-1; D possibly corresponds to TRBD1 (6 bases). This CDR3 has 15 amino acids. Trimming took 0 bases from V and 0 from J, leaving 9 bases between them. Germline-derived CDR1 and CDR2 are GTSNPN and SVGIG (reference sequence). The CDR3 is CAWSVGTSSYNEQFF. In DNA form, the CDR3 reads TGTGCCTGGAGTGTCGGGACATCCTCCTACAATGAGCAGTTCTTC.

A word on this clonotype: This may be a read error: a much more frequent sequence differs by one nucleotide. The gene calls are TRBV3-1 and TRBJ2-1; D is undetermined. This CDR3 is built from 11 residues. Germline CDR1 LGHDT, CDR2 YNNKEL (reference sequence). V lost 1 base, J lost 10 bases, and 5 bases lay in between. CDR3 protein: CASSQVREQFF. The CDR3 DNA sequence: TGTGCCAGCAGCCAAGTGCGGGAGCAGTTCTTC.

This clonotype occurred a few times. The CDR3 DNA reads as TGTGCCAGTAGTCCCGTGAGGGGGCGGGAGGCTGAGCAGTTCTTC. It encodes CASSPVRGREAEQFF. This chain connects TRBV19 to TRBJ2-1, with D tentatively TRBD2 (8 bases). The CDR3 has 15 amino acids. V lost 5 bases and J lost 9, with 20 bases in between. The germline V gene has CDR1 LNHDA and CDR2 SQIVND (reference sequence). Full variable domain (remainder filled in from reference TRBV19 and TRBJ2-1): DGGITQSPKYLFRKEGQNVTLSCEQNLNHDAMYWYRQDPGQGLRLIYYSQIVNDFQKGDIAEGYSVSREKKESFPLTVTSAQKNPTAFYLCASSPVRGREAEQFFGPGTRLTVL.

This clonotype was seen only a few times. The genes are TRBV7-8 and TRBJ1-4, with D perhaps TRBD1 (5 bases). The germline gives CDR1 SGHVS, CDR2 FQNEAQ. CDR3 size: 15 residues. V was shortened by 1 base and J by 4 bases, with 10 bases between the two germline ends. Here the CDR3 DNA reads TGTGCCAGCAGCTTAGGTTGGGGGTATAATGAAAAACTGTTTTTT. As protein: CASSLGWGYNEKLFF.

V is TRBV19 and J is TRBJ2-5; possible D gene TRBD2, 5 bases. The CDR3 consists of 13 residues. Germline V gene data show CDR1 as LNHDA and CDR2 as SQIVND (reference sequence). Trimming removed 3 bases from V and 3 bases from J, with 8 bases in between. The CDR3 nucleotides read TGTGCCAGTAGTATTGGGCGGGAAGAGACCCAGTACTTC. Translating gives CASSIGREETQYF.

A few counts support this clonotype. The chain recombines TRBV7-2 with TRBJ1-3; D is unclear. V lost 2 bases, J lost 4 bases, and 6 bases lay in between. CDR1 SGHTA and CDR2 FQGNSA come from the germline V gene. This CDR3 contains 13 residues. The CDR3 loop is CASSLRSGNTIYF. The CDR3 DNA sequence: TGTGCCAGCAGCTTAAGGTCCGGAAACACCATATATTTT.

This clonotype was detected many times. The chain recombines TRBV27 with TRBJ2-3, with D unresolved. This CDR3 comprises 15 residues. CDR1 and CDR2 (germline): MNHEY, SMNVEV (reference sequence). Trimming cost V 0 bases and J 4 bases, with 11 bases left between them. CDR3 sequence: CASSLSSTGADTQYF. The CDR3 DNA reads TGTGCCAGCAGTTTATCTTCCACTGGGGCAGATACGCAGTATTTT.

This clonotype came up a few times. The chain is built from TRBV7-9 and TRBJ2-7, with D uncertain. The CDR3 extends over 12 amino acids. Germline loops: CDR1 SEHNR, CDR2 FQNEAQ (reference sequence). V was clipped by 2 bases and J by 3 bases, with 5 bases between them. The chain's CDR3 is CASSLQLYEQYF. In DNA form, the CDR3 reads TGTGCCAGCAGCTTACAGCTCTACGAGCAGTACTTC.